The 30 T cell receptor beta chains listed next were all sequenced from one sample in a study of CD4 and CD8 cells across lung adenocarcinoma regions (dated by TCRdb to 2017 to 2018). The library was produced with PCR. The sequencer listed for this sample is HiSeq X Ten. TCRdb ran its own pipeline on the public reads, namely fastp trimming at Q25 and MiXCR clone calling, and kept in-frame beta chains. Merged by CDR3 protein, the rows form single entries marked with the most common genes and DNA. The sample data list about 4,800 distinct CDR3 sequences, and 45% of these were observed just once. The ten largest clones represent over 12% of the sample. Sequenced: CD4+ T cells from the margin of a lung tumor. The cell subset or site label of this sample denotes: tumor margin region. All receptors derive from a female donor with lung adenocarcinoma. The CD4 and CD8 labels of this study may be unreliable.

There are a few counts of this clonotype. CDR3 in DNA: TGTGCCAGCAGTGAATTTAAAACGGGAGGGGCTAACAATGAGCAGTTCTTC. It codes for CASSEFKTGGANNEQFF. The chain uses TRBV25-1 and TRBJ2-1; TRBD2 matches 8 bases. The J segment lost 5 bases and the V segment lost 1 base, leaving 10 bases of the junction unmatched. CDR1 and CDR2 from the germline V gene are MGHDK and SYGVNS. The CDR3 consists of 17 residues.

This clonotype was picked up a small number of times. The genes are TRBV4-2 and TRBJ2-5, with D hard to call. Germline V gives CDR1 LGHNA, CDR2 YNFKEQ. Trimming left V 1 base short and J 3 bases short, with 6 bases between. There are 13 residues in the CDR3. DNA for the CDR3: TGTGCCAGCAGCCAAGCAGCAGAAGAGACCCAGTACTTC. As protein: CASSQAAEETQYF.

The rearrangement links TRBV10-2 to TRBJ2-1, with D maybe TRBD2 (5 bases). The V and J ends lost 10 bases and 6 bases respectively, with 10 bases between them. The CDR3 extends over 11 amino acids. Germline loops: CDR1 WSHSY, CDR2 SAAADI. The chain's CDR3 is CATDLTNEQFF. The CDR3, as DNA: TGCGCCACGGACTTGACCAATGAGCAGTTCTTC.

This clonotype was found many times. This chain's CDR3 is CASSYWKLGDRDYGYTF. The CDR3 DNA reads TGTGCCAGCAGTTACTGGAAACTAGGCGACAGGGACTATGGCTACACCTTC. This sequence joins TRBV6-6 and TRBJ1-2, with TRBD1 identical over 7 bases. The CDR3 covers 17 residues. With V trimmed by 1 base and J by 3 bases, 11 bases remained unmatched. Germline V lookup: CDR1 MNHNY, CDR2 SVGAGI (reference sequence).

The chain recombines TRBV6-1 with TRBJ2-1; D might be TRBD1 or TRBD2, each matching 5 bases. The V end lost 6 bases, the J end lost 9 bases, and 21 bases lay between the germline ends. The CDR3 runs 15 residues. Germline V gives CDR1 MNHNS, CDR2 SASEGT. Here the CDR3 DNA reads TGTGCCAGCAGGGGATTTACCGGGACCCGGGGTGAGCAGTTCTTC. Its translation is CASRGFTGTRGEQFF.

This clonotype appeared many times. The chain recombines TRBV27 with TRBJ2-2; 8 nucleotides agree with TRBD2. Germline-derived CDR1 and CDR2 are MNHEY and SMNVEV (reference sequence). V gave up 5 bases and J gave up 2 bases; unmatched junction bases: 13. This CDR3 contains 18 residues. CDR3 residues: CASSPPGSTSGNTGELFF. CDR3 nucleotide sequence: TGTGCCAGCAGTCCACCAGGGAGTACTAGCGGAAACACCGGGGAGCTGTTTTTT.

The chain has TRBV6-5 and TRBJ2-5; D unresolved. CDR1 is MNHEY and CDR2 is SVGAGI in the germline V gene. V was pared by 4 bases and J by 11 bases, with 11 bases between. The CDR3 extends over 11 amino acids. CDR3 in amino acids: CASSSPEKQYF. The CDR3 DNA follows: TGTGCCAGCAGTTCGCCCGAGAAGCAGTACTTC.

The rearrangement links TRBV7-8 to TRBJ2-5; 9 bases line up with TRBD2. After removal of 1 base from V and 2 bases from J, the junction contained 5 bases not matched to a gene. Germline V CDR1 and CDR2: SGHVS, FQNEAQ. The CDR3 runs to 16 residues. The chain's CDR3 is CASSLGGGRGQETQYF. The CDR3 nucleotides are TGTGCCAGCAGCTTAGGTGGCGGGAGGGGTCAAGAGACCCAGTACTTC.

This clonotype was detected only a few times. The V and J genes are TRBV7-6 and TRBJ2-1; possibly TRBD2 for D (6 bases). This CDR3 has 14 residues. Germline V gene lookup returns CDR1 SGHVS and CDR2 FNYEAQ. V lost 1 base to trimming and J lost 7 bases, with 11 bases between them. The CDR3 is CASSLVLGGNEQFF. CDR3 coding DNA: TGTGCCAGCAGCTTAGTGCTTGGGGGGAATGAGCAGTTCTTC. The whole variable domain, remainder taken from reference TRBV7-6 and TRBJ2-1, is GAGVSQSPRYKVTKRGQDVALRCDPISGHVSLYWYRQALGQGPEFLTYFNYEAQQDKSGLPNDRFSAERPEGSISTLTIQRTEQRDSAMYRCASSLVLGGNEQFFGPGTRLTVL.

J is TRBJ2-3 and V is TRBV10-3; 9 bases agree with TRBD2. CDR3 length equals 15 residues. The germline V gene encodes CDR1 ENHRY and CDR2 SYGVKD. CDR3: CGGRPGGRARETQYF. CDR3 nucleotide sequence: TGTGGCGGGAGGCCAGGCGGGAGGGCCCGGGAGACGCAGTATTTT.

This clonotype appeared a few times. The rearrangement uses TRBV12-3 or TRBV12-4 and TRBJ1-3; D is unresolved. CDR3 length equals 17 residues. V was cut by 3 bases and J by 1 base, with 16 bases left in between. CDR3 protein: CASSFEGRLRSGNTIYF. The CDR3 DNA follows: TGTGCCAGCAGTTTTGAGGGTCGGCTCAGATCTGGAAACACCATATATTTT.

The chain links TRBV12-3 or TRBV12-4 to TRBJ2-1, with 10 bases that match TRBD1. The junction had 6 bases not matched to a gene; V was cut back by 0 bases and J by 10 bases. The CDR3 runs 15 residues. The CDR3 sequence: CASSLAGTGEWEQFF. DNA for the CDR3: TGTGCCAGCAGTTTAGCCGGGACAGGGGAGTGGGAGCAGTTCTTC.

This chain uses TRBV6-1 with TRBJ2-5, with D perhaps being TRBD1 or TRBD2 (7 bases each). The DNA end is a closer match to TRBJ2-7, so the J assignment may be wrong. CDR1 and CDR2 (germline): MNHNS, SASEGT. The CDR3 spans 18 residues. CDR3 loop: CASSEIGRGEIAGYEQYF. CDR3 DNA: TGTGCCAGCAGTGAAATCGGCAGGGGGGAGATAGCGGGCTACGAGCAGTACTTC.

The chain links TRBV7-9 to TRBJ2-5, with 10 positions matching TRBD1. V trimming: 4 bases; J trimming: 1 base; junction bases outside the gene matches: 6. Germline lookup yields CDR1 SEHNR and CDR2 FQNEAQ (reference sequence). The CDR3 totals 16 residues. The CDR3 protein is CASSSRDRGTQETQYF. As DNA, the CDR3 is TGTGCCAGCAGCTCCCGGGACAGGGGAACCCAAGAGACCCAGTACTTC.

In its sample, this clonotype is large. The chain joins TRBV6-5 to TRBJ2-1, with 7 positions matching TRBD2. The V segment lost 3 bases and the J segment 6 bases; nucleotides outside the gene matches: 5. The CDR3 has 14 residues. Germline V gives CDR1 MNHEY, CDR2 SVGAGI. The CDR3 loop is CASSYGGGGNEQFF. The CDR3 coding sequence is TGTGCCAGCAGTTATGGGGGGGGAGGCAATGAGCAGTTCTTC.

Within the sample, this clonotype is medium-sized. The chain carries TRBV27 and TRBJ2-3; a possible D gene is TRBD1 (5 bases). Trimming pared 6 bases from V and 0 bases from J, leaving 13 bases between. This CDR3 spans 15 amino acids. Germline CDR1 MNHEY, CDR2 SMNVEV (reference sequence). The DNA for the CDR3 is TGTGCCAGCAGCGACAGACCCCTTAGCACAGATACGCAGTATTTT. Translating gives CASSDRPLSTDTQYF.

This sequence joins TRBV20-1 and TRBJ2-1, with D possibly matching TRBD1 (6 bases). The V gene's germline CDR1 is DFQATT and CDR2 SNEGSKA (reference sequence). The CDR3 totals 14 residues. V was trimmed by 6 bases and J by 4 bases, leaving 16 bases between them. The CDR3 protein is CSAEQGQAYNEQFF. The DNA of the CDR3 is TGCAGTGCCGAACAGGGCCAGGCATACAATGAGCAGTTCTTC.

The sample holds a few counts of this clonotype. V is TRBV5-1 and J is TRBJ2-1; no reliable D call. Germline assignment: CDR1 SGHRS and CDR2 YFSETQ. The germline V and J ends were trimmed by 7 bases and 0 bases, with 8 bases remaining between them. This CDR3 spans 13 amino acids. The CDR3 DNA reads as TGCGCCAGCGGAGACAACTCCTACAATGAGCAGTTCTTC. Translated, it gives CASGDNSYNEQFF.

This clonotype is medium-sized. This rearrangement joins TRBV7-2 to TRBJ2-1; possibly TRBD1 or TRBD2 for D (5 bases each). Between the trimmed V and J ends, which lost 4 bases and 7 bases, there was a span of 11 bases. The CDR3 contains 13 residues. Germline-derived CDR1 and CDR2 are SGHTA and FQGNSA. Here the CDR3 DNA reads TGTGCCAGCAGCTCGGGACGGCCGAATGAGCAGTTCTTC. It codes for CASSSGRPNEQFF.

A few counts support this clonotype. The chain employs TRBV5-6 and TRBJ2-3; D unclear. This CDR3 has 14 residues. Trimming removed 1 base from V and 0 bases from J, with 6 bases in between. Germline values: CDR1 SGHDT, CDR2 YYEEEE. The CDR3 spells CASSLIQSTDTQYF. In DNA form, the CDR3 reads TGTGCCAGCAGCTTGATTCAGAGCACAGATACGCAGTATTTT.

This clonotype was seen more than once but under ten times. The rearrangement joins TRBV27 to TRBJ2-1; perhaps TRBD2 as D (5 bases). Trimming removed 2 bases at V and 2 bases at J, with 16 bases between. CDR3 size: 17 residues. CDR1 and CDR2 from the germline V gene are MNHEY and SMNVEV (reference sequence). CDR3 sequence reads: CASSLVVGSGPYNEQFF. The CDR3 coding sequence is TGTGCCAGCAGTTTAGTCGTGGGGAGCGGCCCCTACAATGAGCAGTTCTTC.

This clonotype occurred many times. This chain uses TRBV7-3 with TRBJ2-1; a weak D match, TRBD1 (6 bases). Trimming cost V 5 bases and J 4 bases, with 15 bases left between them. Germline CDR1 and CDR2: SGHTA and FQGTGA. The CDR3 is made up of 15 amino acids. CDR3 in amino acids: CASSAQQGWYNEQFF. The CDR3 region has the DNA TGTGCCAGCAGCGCCCAACAGGGTTGGTACAATGAGCAGTTCTTC.

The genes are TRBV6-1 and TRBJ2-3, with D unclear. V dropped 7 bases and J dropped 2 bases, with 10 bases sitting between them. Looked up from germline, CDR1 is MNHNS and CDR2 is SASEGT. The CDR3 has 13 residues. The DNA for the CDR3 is TGTGCCAGCACCTTGACGGACACAGATACGCAGTATTTT. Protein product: CASTLTDTDTQYF.

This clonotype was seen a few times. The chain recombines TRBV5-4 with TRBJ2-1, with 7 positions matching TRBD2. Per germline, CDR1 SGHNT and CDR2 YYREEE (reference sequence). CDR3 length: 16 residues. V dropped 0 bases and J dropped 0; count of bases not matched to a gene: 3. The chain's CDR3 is CASSLGGGSSYNEQFF. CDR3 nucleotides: TGTGCCAGCAGCTTGGGGGGGGGAAGCTCCTACAATGAGCAGTTCTTC.

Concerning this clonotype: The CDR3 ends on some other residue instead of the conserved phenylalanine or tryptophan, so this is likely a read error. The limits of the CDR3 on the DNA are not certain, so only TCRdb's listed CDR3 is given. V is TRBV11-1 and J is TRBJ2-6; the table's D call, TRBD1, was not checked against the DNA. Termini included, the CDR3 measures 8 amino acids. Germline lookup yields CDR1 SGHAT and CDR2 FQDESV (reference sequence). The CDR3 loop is CASSLRGS.

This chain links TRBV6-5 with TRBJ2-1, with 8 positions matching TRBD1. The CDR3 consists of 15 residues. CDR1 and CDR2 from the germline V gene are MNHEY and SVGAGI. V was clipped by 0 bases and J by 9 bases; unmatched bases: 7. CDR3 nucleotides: TGTGCCAGCAGTTACTCGAGTCAGGGGGCGGGTGAGCAGTTCTTC. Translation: CASSYSSQGAGEQFF.

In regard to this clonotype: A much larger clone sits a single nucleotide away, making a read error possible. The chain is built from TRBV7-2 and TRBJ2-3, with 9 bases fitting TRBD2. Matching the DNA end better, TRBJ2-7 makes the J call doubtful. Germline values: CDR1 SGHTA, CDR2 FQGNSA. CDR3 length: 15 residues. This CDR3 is CASSPTTSGVQGQYF. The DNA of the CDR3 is TGTGCCAGCAGCCCTACGACTAGCGGAGTACAAGGGCAGTACTTC.

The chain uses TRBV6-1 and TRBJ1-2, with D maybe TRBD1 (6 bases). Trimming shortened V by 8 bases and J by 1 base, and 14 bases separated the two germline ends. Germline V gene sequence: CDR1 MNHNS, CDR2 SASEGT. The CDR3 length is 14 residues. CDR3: CASAEGGVNYGYTF. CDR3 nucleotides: TGTGCCAGCGCTGAGGGGGGGGTTAACTATGGCTACACCTTC.

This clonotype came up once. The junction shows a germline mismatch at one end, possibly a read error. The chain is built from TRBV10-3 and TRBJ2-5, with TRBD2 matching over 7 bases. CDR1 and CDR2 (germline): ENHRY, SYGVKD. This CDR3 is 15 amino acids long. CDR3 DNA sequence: TGTGCCGGGGGTCCGCGGGCGGGAGACCAAGATACCCAGTATTTC. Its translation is CAGGPRAGDQDTQYF.

CDR3 sequence (DNA): TGTGCCAGCAGCTTAAGGCAGGGGCCCTCCTACGAGCAGTACTTC. Its protein product is CASSLRQGPSYEQYF. The chain employs TRBV7-8 and TRBJ2-1; a weak D match, TRBD1 (6 bases). The J call is in doubt because the DNA end fits TRBJ2-7 better. This CDR3 region has 15 residues. Germline-derived CDR1 and CDR2 are SGHVS and FQNEAQ.